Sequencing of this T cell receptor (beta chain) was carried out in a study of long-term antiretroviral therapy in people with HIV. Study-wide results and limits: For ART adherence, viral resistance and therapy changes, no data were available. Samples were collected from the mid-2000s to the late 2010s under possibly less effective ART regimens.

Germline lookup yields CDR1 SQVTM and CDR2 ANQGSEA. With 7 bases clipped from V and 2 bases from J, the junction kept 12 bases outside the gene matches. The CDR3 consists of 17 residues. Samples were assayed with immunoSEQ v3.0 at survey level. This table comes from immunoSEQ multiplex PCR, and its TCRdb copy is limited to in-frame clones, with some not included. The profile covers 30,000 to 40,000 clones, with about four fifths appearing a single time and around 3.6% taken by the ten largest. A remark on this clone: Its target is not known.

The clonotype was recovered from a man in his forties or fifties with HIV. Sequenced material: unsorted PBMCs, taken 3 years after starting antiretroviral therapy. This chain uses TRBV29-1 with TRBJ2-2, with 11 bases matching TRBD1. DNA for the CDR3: TGCAGCGCCCGGGACAGGGGGTTCCCATCAAACACCGGGGAGCTGTTTTTT. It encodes CSARDRGFPSNTGELFF.